The next 2 T cell receptor beta chains were all read from a single sample in a study of cytomegalovirus exposure and HLA in healthy donors. Assay: immunoSEQ multiplex PCR; the TCRdb copy retains only in-frame clones and omits some. Among under 150,000 clones, roughly nine tenths were seen once, and the ten largest hold just under 3%. Sequences were obtained from PBMCs. Receptors were obtained from a man younger than 35 in good health and CMV-seronegative.

This clone was seen more than once but under ten times. This chain connects TRBV4-2 to TRBJ1-1; D is perhaps TRBD1 (5 bases). Germline V gene lookup returns CDR1 LGHNA and CDR2 YNFKEQ. The CDR3 is made up of 13 amino acids. Trimming cost V 5 bases and J 4 bases, with 11 bases left between them. CDR3 in amino acids: CASSTSGGTEAFF. CDR3 DNA sequence: TGTGCCAGCAGCACTTCCGGGGGCACTGAAGCTTTCTTT.

The V call is TRBV2, the J call TRBJ1-4; TRBD1 matches 10 bases. The V segment lost 5 bases and the J segment 8 bases; nucleotides outside the gene matches: 8. The germline V gene has CDR1 SNHLY and CDR2 FYNNEI. This CDR3 spans 15 amino acids. The CDR3 DNA reads as TGTGCCAGCAGTTTGGCGGACAGGGGGAAAGAAAAACTGTTTTTT. Translating gives CASSLADRGKEKLFF.